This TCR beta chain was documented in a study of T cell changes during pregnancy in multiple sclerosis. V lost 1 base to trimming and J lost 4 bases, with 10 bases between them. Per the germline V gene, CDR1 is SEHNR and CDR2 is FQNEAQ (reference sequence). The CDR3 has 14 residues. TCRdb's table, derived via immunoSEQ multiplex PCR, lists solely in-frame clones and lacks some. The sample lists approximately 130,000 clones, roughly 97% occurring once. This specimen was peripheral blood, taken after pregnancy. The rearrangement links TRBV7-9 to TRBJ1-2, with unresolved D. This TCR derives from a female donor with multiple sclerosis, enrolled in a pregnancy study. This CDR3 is CASSLGSRSYGYTF. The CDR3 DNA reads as TGTGCCAGCAGCTTAGGTAGCCGATCCTATGGCTACACCTTC.